Here is one T cell receptor (beta chain) with its context. Its antigen is undetermined. There are 23 residues in the CDR3. CDR1 and CDR2 (germline): MGHDK, SYGVNS. V gave up 6 bases and J gave up 3 bases; unmatched junction bases: 29. It was with unique molecular identifiers that the TCRbeta library was prepared. Each CDR3 protein gets one entry after TCRdb re-called the PCR reads with MiXCR. Of around 490,000 distinct CDR3 sequences in the sample, 10% to 12% were seen once. This record belongs to a study of T-cell reconstitution after alpha-beta-depleted transplantation in children. Whole-study findings and limits: At around two months after transplant, the alpha-beta T cells were reportedly derived from several hundred expanded clones that came from non-depleted graft cells. Recipient T cells and thymic progenitors that survived were the source of the high TCRbeta diversity seen at day 60 in some patients. One year post-transplant, T-cell counts and diversity were largely derived from T cells produced anew.

This specimen consisted of PBMCs, mostly from graft donor cells, obtained 180 days after TCRalphabeta/CD19-depleted stem cell transplant. The chain recombines TRBV25-1 with TRBJ2-1; 10 bases map to TRBD1. This clonotype originated in a female patient younger than 10 who had a stem cell transplant for aplastic anemia, so the T cells may come from the graft donor. This CDR3 reads CASSTGPGTGVKLKASNYNEQFF. The CDR3 nucleotides read TGTGCCAGCAGCACCGGTCCCGGGACAGGGGTCAAGTTGAAAGCCTCCAACTACAATGAGCAGTTCTTC.